This T cell receptor beta chain is from a study of blood T cells in healthy people across ages. This CDR3 spans 17 amino acids. Germline lookup yields CDR1 SGHVS and CDR2 FQNEAQ. The V and J ends lost 6 bases and 6 bases, in that order; junction bases with no gene match: 19. A second PCR, run for about 7 to 11 cycles, used a sample-barcoded 5' primer plus a J-beta primer mix. TCRdb ran MiXCR on the 5' RACE reads and lists one entry per CDR3 protein. The sample lists around 1,000,000 distinct CDR3 sequences; approximately 26% were seen once. In addition, the sample was reused for a study of T cells of mothers and their children.

This receptor was identified in a girl aged 2-9 years in good health. The chain combines TRBV7-8 with TRBJ2-5, with 7 bases fitting TRBD1. The source material was blood. CDR3 residues: CASSHRGGPSKAKTQYF. In DNA, the CDR3 is TGTGCCAGCAGTCACAGGGGCGGCCCCTCAAAAGCAAAGACCCAGTACTTC.